These 25 T cell receptor beta chains share one sample of origin, sequenced in a study of cytomegalovirus exposure and HLA in healthy donors. The PCR employed 60 Vbeta primers together with 13 Jbeta primers. The table came from immunoSEQ multiplex PCR; TCRdb's copy has only in-frame clones and leaves some out. In the table there are tens of thousands of clones, approximately 70% of which are singletons. The sample consisted of PBMCs. These receptors came from a man aged 40-50 years in good health and CMV-seronegative.

The rearrangement joins TRBV13 to TRBJ1-2; 12 bases match TRBD1. CDR3 length: 14 amino acids. Germline-derived CDR1 and CDR2 are PRHDT and FYEKMQ (reference sequence). V dropped 5 bases and J dropped 8; count of bases not matched to a gene: 6. The CDR3 DNA sequence: TGTGCCAGCAGCCCGGGACAGGGGGCGGGAGGCTACACCTTC. This translates into CASSPGQGAGGYTF. The whole variable domain, remainder taken from reference TRBV13 and TRBJ1-2, is AAGVIQSPRHLIKEKRETATLKCYPIPRHDTVYWYQQGPGQDPQFLISFYEKMQSDKGSIPDRFSAQQFSDYHSELNMSSLELGDSALYFCASSPGQGAGGYTFGSGTRLTVV.

The rearrangement joins TRBV15 to TRBJ1-1, with D tentatively TRBD1 (6 bases). In germline, CDR1 is LNHNV, CDR2 YYDKDF (reference sequence). Trimming removed 6 bases from V and 0 bases from J, with 11 bases in between. The CDR3 is made up of 14 amino acids. CDR3 nucleotides: TGTGCCACCAGACCGGGACAATTGAACACTGAAGCTTTCTTT. It encodes CATRPGQLNTEAFF.

The chain is built from TRBV2 and TRBJ2-1; 14 bases match TRBD2. This CDR3 is 18 amino acids long. Germline V gene data show CDR1 as SNHLY and CDR2 as FYNNEI. The J segment lost 2 bases and the V segment lost 5 bases, leaving 8 bases of the junction unmatched. The chain's CDR3 is CASSKGTSGGPAYNEQFF. CDR3 nucleotide sequence: TGTGCCAGCAGTAAGGGGACTAGCGGGGGCCCCGCCTACAATGAGCAGTTCTTC.

The chain employs TRBV6-5 and TRBJ2-5; no clear D. The length of the CDR3 is 11 residues. Germline V gene lookup returns CDR1 MNHEY and CDR2 SVGAGI. V lost 6 bases to trimming and J lost 5 bases, with 7 bases between them. This CDR3 reads CASSHGETQYF. In nucleotides, the CDR3 is TGTGCCAGCAGCCACGGGGAGACCCAGTACTTC.

This clone showed up just once. The V call is TRBV2, the J call TRBJ1-2, with D maybe TRBD1 (6 bases). CDR1 is SNHLY, CDR2 FYNNEI, per germline. This CDR3 comprises 13 residues. Deletions cut 2 bases from V and 5 bases from J, with 9 bases between. The CDR3, as DNA: TGTGCCAGCAGTGAACGACAGGTATATGGCTACACCTTC. It encodes CASSERQVYGYTF.

This clone was counted a single time. The chain is built from TRBV28 and TRBJ2-1, with a possible D match to TRBD2 (5 bases). V lost 5 bases and J lost 3, with 17 bases in between. This CDR3 has 16 residues. In germline, CDR1 is MDHEN, CDR2 SYDVKM. As DNA, the CDR3 is TGTGCCAGCAGTCCGGGAAGGAGGACGCGCTACAATGAGCAGTTCTTC. This encodes CASSPGRRTRYNEQFF.

The CDR3, as DNA: TGTGCCAGCAGCTTAGGGGTCTCCTACGAGCAGTACTTC. This encodes CASSLGVSYEQYF. The chain recombines TRBV6-1 with TRBJ2-7; D is perhaps TRBD1 (5 bases). CDR1 MNHNS and CDR2 SASEGT come from the germline V gene. This CDR3 spans 13 amino acids. Between the trimmed V and J ends, which lost 6 bases and 0 bases, there was a span of 9 bases.

The chain is built from TRBV29-1 and TRBJ1-5; unclear D gene. The V gene lost 7 bases and the J gene lost 1 base, with 11 bases spanning the gap. The germline V gene encodes CDR1 SQVTM and CDR2 ANQGSEA. There are 13 residues in the CDR3. The CDR3 here is CSAIRRSNQPQHF. The CDR3 region has the DNA TGCAGCGCAATTAGGAGGAGCAATCAGCCCCAGCATTTT.

This clone has just a few counts. The J gene is TRBJ2-7, the V gene TRBV11-2, with 7 positions matching TRBD1. In germline, CDR1 is SGHAT, CDR2 FQNNGV. Trimming at V came to 4 bases and at J to 0 bases, leaving 6 bases not matched to a gene. The CDR3 spans 15 residues. The CDR3 is CASSSRTGSSYEQYF. The CDR3 DNA reads TGTGCCAGCAGCTCCCGGACAGGCAGCTCCTACGAGCAGTACTTC.

The rearrangement links TRBV7-3 to TRBJ2-3; tentatively, D is TRBD2 (5 bases). This CDR3 spans 13 amino acids. Germline loops: CDR1 SGHTA, CDR2 FQGTGA. Trimming left V 1 base short and J 6 bases short, with 8 bases between. CDR3 in DNA: TGTGCCAGCAGCTTAAGAGGGTCTGATACGCAGTATTTT. It specifies CASSLRGSDTQYF. The full variable domain, in which reference TRBV7-3 and TRBJ2-3 provide the parts outside the CDR3, is GAGVSQTPSNKVTEKGKYVELRCDPISGHTALYWYRQSLGQGPEFLIYFQGTGAADDSGLPNDRFFAVRPEGSVSTLKIQRTERGDSAVYLCASSLRGSDTQYFGPGTRLTVL.

The V call is TRBV5-6, the J call TRBJ1-2; 9 bases fit TRBD1. The ends lost 4 bases at V and 3 bases at J; junction bases unmatched: 10. Germline assignment: CDR1 SGHDT and CDR2 YYEEEE. The CDR3 runs 16 residues. The CDR3 sequence is CASSPRDRDHHYGYTF. For the CDR3, the DNA is TGTGCCAGCAGCCCCCGGGACAGGGACCACCACTATGGCTACACCTTC.

This chain connects TRBV30 to TRBJ2-3, with D possibly TRBD1 on 5 matching bases. From germline, CDR1 is GTSNPN and CDR2 SVGIG (reference sequence). The V and J ends lost 1 base and 5 bases respectively, with 16 bases between them. The CDR3 totals 15 residues. Written as DNA, the CDR3 is TGTGCCTGGAGTGCACAGGTAGGGGCCCAAGATACGCAGTATTTT. Its protein product is CAWSAQVGAQDTQYF.

J is TRBJ2-3 and V is TRBV18; 8 nucleotides align to TRBD1. V lost 4 bases and J lost 4; bases outside the gene matches: 7. The length of the CDR3 is 15 residues. Germline V gene sequence: CDR1 KGHSH, CDR2 LQKENI. DNA of the CDR3: TGTGCCAGCTCACGAATGGGACAGGTCGCAGATACGCAGTATTTT. Its translation: CASSRMGQVADTQYF.

This clone was picked up a small number of times. The chain joins TRBV6-1 to TRBJ1-2; D may be TRBD1 (5 bases). Germline CDR1 and CDR2: MNHNS and SASEGT. Trimming removed 2 bases at V and 8 bases at J, with 12 bases between. This CDR3 contains 13 residues. This chain's CDR3 is CASSELGVSGYTF. CDR3 sequence (DNA): TGTGCCAGCAGTGAATTAGGGGTCTCGGGCTACACCTTC.

Notes on this clone: The identical CDR3 is also encoded by other nucleotide sequences in the sample. The J gene is TRBJ2-7, the V gene TRBV29-1; tentatively, D is TRBD1 (6 bases). The germline V gene has CDR1 SQVTM and CDR2 ANQGSEA. There are 12 residues in the CDR3. V lost 4 bases, J lost 2 bases, and 9 bases lay in between. The CDR3 here is CSVGDTAYEQYF. CDR3 bases: TGCAGCGTTGGGGACACCGCCTACGAGCAGTACTTC.

This clone was picked up one time. The chain employs TRBV2 and TRBJ2-1; D is ambiguous. Germline lookup yields CDR1 SNHLY and CDR2 FYNNEI. The CDR3 contains 14 residues. V lost 5 bases to trimming and J lost 0 bases, with 8 bases between them. CDR3 coding DNA: TGTGCCAGCAGTCTGCGGAGCTCCTACAATGAGCAGTTCTTC. This sequence encodes CASSLRSSYNEQFF.

In DNA, the CDR3 is TGTGCCAGCAGCTATCGGCAGGGGGTCGGGGAGCTGTTTTTT. Translating it yields CASSYRQGVGELFF. The genes are TRBV11-1 and TRBJ2-2; 7 bases are a match to TRBD1. The CDR3 covers 14 residues. Trimming removed 4 bases from V and 7 bases from J; junction bases left unmatched: 6. Per the germline V gene, CDR1 is SGHAT and CDR2 is FQDESV (reference sequence).

CDR3 protein: CASSLLAGGNEQFF. CDR3 coding DNA: TGTGCCAGCAGCTTACTAGCGGGGGGCAATGAGCAGTTCTTC. The V and J genes are TRBV27 and TRBJ2-1, with 12 bases aligning to TRBD2. The CDR3 consists of 14 residues. Trimming at V came to 6 bases and at J to 6 bases, leaving 3 bases not matched to a gene. The germline CDR1 and CDR2 sequences are MNHEY and SMNVEV (reference sequence).

The CDR3 region has the DNA TGTGCCAGCAGCTTATTCGACAGGACAGATACGCAGTATTTT. It is translated as CASSLFDRTDTQYF. The chain is built from TRBV5-4 and TRBJ2-3, with D maybe TRBD1 (6 bases). Germline lookup yields CDR1 SGHNT and CDR2 YYREEE (reference sequence). The CDR3 spans 14 residues. Trimming removed 2 bases from V and 3 bases from J, with 10 bases in between.

This rearrangement joins TRBV6-6 to TRBJ2-7; a possible D gene is TRBD1 (6 bases). Germline-derived CDR1 and CDR2 are MNHNY and SVGAGI (reference sequence). The CDR3 loop spans 14 amino acids. Trimming took 0 bases from V and 4 from J, leaving 10 bases between them. In DNA, the CDR3 is TGTGCCAGCAGTTACTCGCAGGGGATATACGAGCAGTACTTC. This encodes CASSYSQGIYEQYF.

This clone occurred a few times. The chain uses TRBV7-6 and TRBJ1-2; D may be TRBD1 (6 bases). Deletions cut 5 bases from V and 8 bases from J, with 15 bases between. Per germline, CDR1 SGHVS and CDR2 FNYEAQ. CDR3 length: 13 residues. Here the CDR3 DNA reads TGTGCCAGCAGCGCCCGGACAGAGGGGGGCTACACCTTC. Its protein product is CASSARTEGGYTF.

This sequence joins TRBV6-5 and TRBJ2-7; tentatively, D is TRBD2 (5 bases). Germline V lookup: CDR1 MNHEY, CDR2 SVGAGI. Trimming left V 7 bases short and J 7 bases short, with 14 bases between. This CDR3 is built from 12 residues. In DNA form, the CDR3 reads TGTGCCAGCACAGGCCCCGAGGGAGAGCAGTACTTC. This encodes CASTGPEGEQYF.

This clone was picked up a small number of times. The chain has TRBV6-1 and TRBJ2-5, with TRBD1 identical over 7 bases. J was trimmed by 5 bases and V by 4 bases; bases with no gene match: 7. Germline values: CDR1 MNHNS, CDR2 SASEGT. The CDR3 is 14 residues long. DNA of the CDR3: TGTGCCAGCAGTGGACAGGGTAGGGGGGAGACCCAGTACTTC. Translating it yields CASSGQGRGETQYF.

The chain uses TRBV9 and TRBJ1-6; 10 nucleotides agree with TRBD1. In germline, CDR1 is SGDLS, CDR2 YYNGEE. V shed 3 bases and J 0 bases; nucleotides not matched to a gene: 3. CDR3 length equals 17 residues. CDR3 amino acids: CASSEGQGNSYNSPLHF. The CDR3 region has the DNA TGTGCCAGCAGCGAGGGACAGGGGAACTCCTATAATTCACCCCTCCACTTT.

The chain recombines TRBV6-5 with TRBJ1-6, with D perhaps matching TRBD1 (6 bases). Trimming shortened V by 6 bases and J by 5 bases, and 14 bases separated the two germline ends. The CDR3 consists of 15 residues. Germline CDR1 is MNHEY and CDR2 is SVGAGI. CDR3 coding DNA: TGTGCCAGCAGACCCGGGACAAAGAATAATTCACCCCTCCACTTT. Its protein is CASRPGTKNNSPLHF.